Each of the 3 T cell receptor beta chains below was sequenced from the same sample in a study of OX40 agonist ivuxolimab in advanced cancers. TCRdb's copy holds only in-frame clones and misses some; the assay was immunoSEQ multiplex PCR. The repertoire holds tens of thousands of clones, with more than 75% as singletons. The sequenced sample was CD4+ or CD8+ T cells sorted from blood, obtained in a trial of the OX40 agonist ivuxolimab. Receptors were obtained from an adult with an advanced solid tumor such as melanoma, head and neck, liver or kidney cancer.

This clone was recorded once. The chain has TRBV28 and TRBJ2-7; D tentatively reads TRBD1 or TRBD2 (6 bases each). V was shortened by 2 bases and J by 1 base, with 21 bases between the two germline ends. The germline V gene has CDR1 MDHEN and CDR2 SYDVKM. The CDR3 is made up of 18 amino acids. This CDR3 is CASSLQAGSGALSYEQYF. CDR3 nucleotides: TGTGCCAGCAGTTTACAGGCCGGCTCGGGGGCGCTATCCTACGAGCAGTACTTC.

V and J are TRBV2 and TRBJ2-6; 12 bases agree with TRBD1. The germline V gene encodes CDR1 SNHLY and CDR2 FYNNEI. This CDR3 is 16 amino acids long. V was pared by 7 bases and J by 3 bases, with 4 bases of the junction left unmatched. CDR3 nucleotides: TGTGCCAGCATGGGGACAGGGGGCCTTGGGGCCAACGTCCTGACTTTC. Its protein is CASMGTGGLGANVLTF.

The chain joins TRBV11-2 to TRBJ1-1; possible D gene TRBD1, 6 bases. V shed 5 bases and J shed 11 bases, with 18 bases lying between them. The CDR3 runs 13 residues. Germline-derived CDR1 and CDR2 are SGHAT and FQNNGV. The CDR3 region is CASSLRPEGGAFF. CDR3 DNA: TGTGCCAGCAGCCTTAGGCCCGAGGGGGGTGCTTTCTTT.